This entry lists 29 T cell receptor beta chains sequenced from one sample in a study of T-cell reconstitution after alpha-beta-depleted transplantation in children. Using unique molecular identifiers, the investigators prepared the TCRbeta library. From the PCR reads, TCRdb called clonotypes with MiXCR, one entry per CDR3 protein. The sample lists about 110,000 distinct CDR3 sequences, 5.5% to 6.5% occurring once. The sequenced sample was PBMCs, mostly from graft donor cells, obtained 360 days after TCRalphabeta/CD19-depleted stem cell transplant. These receptors came from a male patient between 2 and 15 years old who had a stem cell transplant for acute lymphoblastic leukemia, so the T cells may come from the graft donor.

Concerning this clonotype: This may come from a read error, since a much larger clone is one base off. CDR3 sequence: CATSDPTGPSTYTQYF. CDR3 nucleotides: TGTGCCACCAGTGACCCGACAGGCCCAAGCACATATACGCAGTATTTT. V usage is TRBV24-1 and J usage is TRBJ2-3; D is perhaps TRBD1 (6 bases). CDR3 length: 16 amino acids. From germline, CDR1 is KGHDR and CDR2 SFDVKD.

This clonotype was counted between two and nine times. The V gene is TRBV18, the J gene TRBJ2-3, with a tentative D call TRBD2 (6 bases). The CDR3 sequence is 15 residues long. V was pared by 3 bases and J by 1 base, with 11 bases between. Germline-derived CDR1 and CDR2 are KGHSH and LQKENI. The CDR3 bases are TGTGCCAGCTCACCTAGCGGACTGGGCACAGATACGCAGTATTTT. Its protein product is CASSPSGLGTDTQYF.

The gene calls are TRBV28 and TRBJ2-6; TRBD1 might be the D (6 bases). Looked up from germline, CDR1 is MDHEN and CDR2 is SYDVKM. There are 19 residues in the CDR3. Trimming left V 1 base short and J 2 bases short, with 18 bases between. The DNA for the CDR3 is TGTGCCAGCAGTTTATCTGAATGGACAGCTACCCCTGGGGCCAACGTCCTGACTTTC. Protein: CASSLSEWTATPGANVLTF.

The chain joins TRBV28 to TRBJ2-1, with 15 bases fitting TRBD2. The junction had 10 bases not matched to a gene; V was cut back by 5 bases and J by 8 bases. This CDR3 region has 17 residues. Germline assignment: CDR1 MDHEN and CDR2 SYDVKM. This CDR3 reads CASSQGTSGRQRDEQFF. Written as DNA, the CDR3 is TGTGCCAGCAGTCAGGGGACTAGCGGGAGGCAGCGGGATGAGCAGTTCTTC. Using reference TRBV28 and TRBJ2-1 for the parts outside the CDR3, the full variable domain is DVKVTQSSRYLVKRTGEKVFLECVQDMDHENMFWYRQDPGLGLRLIYFSYDVKMKEKGDIPEGYSVSREKKERFSLILESASTNQTSMYLCASSQGTSGRQRDEQFFGPGTRLTVL.

This clonotype was seen once. The CDR3 spells CASSSIPDGPIEQFF. Here the CDR3 DNA reads TGTGCCAGCAGCAGCATCCCCGATGGGCCAATTGAGCAGTTCTTC. The rearrangement joins TRBV7-8 to TRBJ2-1; D is uncertain. The V and J ends lost 5 bases and 9 bases respectively, with 20 bases between them. CDR1 is SGHVS, CDR2 FQNEAQ, per germline. The CDR3 contains 15 residues.

This clonotype was seen at least ten times. The CDR3 DNA sequence: TGTGCCAGCAGCTTAGAGGTTAGCGCAGATACGCAGTATTTT. This gives the protein CASSLEVSADTQYF. This chain joins TRBV11-2 and TRBJ2-3; D possibly corresponds to TRBD2 (5 bases). The CDR3 consists of 14 residues. The V end lost 0 bases, the J end lost 4 bases, and 8 bases lay between the germline ends. Germline loops: CDR1 SGHAT, CDR2 FQNNGV. The full variable domain, its missing parts supplied by reference TRBV11-2 and TRBJ2-3, is EAGVAQSPRYKIIEKRQSVAFWCNPISGHATLYWYQQILGQGPKLLIQFQNNGVVDDSQLPKDRFSAERLKGVDSTLKIQPAKLEDSAVYLCASSLEVSADTQYFGPGTRLTVL.

In its sample, this clonotype was seen a few times. This chain joins TRBV27 and TRBJ2-7, with D tentatively TRBD1 or TRBD2 (5 bases each). V lost 3 bases to trimming and J lost 2 bases, with 11 bases between them. The CDR3 totals 14 residues. Germline CDR1 reads MNHEY; CDR2 reads SMNVEV (reference sequence). This CDR3 is CASSFLGAPYEQYF. CDR3 DNA: TGTGCCAGCAGTTTTCTCGGGGCCCCCTACGAGCAGTACTTC.

There are a few counts of this clonotype. The rearrangement links TRBV7-8 to TRBJ2-4; 8 nucleotides line up with TRBD2. In germline, CDR1 is SGHVS, CDR2 FQNEAQ. V was clipped by 5 bases and J by 0 bases; unmatched bases: 6. The CDR3 is made up of 16 amino acids. Written as DNA, the CDR3 is TGTGCCAGCAGCCCCCGGGAGGGACTAGCCAAAAACATTCAGTACTTC. Protein sequence: CASSPREGLAKNIQYF.

There are many counts of this clonotype. V and J are TRBV29-1 and TRBJ2-7; D assignment may be TRBD1 or TRBD2 (5 bases each). The CDR3 totals 10 residues. Germline V gene data show CDR1 as SQVTM and CDR2 as ANQGSEA. V lost 5 bases and J lost 8, with 10 bases in between. The DNA of the CDR3 is TGCAGCGTTCATGGGGGAAAGCAGTACTTC. This sequence encodes CSVHGGKQYF.

This clonotype showed up just a few times. The chain recombines TRBV6-2 or TRBV6-3 with TRBJ1-1, with 8 bases identical to TRBD1. The junction had 7 bases not matched to a gene; V was cut back by 6 bases and J by 1 base. This CDR3 contains 15 residues. The germline V gene has CDR1 MNHEY and CDR2 SVGEGT. The CDR3 DNA reads as TGTGCCAGCAGCGATGAGACAGGGGCGAACACTGAAGCTTTCTTT. Amino acids: CASSDETGANTEAFF.

On this clonotype itself: Given a much more abundant clone one base away, this may be a read error. The chain employs TRBV11-1 and TRBJ1-6, with D hard to call. Germline V gene sequence: CDR1 SGHAT, CDR2 FQDESV (reference sequence). This CDR3 contains 12 residues. CDR3 sequence reads: CASTLTGCPLHF. DNA for the CDR3: TGTGCCAGCACCTTAACCGGCTGTCCCCTCCACTTT.

This clonotype was recorded many times. The chain employs TRBV5-1 and TRBJ2-2, with TRBD1 identical over 9 bases. The junction had 3 bases not matched to a gene; V was cut back by 4 bases and J by 2 bases. The germline CDR1 and CDR2 sequences are SGHRS and YFSETQ. This CDR3 has 15 residues. CDR3 bases: TGCGCCAGCAGCCGGGGACAGGGTAACACCGGGGAGCTGTTTTTT. As protein: CASSRGQGNTGELFF.

The sample holds many counts of this clonotype. This rearrangement joins TRBV7-9 to TRBJ2-2, with 7 bases identical to TRBD1. Per the germline V gene, CDR1 is SEHNR and CDR2 is FQNEAQ (reference sequence). Trimming at V came to 5 bases and at J to 4 bases, leaving 4 bases not matched to a gene. CDR3 length: 14 residues. The CDR3 DNA follows: TGTGCCAGCAGCCTGGACAGGACCACCGGGGAGCTGTTTTTT. Amino acids: CASSLDRTTGELFF. The full variable domain, completed using reference TRBV7-9 and TRBJ2-2, is DTGVSQNPRHKITKRGQNVTFRCDPISEHNRLYWYRQTLGQGPEFLTYFQNEAQLEKSRLLSDRFSAERPKGSFSTLEIQRTEQGDSAMYLCASSLDRTTGELFFGEGSRLTVL.

V and J are TRBV9 and TRBJ2-7, with 7 bases aligning to TRBD1. Unmatched junction bases numbered 3, after V lost 0 bases and J lost 6 bases. This CDR3 has 13 amino acids. Germline CDR1 SGDLS, CDR2 YYNGEE. Here the CDR3 DNA reads TGTGCCAGCAGCGTAGGCAGGGGGAGCGAGCAGTACTTC. It is translated as CASSVGRGSEQYF.

This clonotype turned up a few times. The CDR3 sequence is CASSIDRDEQYF. Here the CDR3 DNA reads TGTGCCAGCAGCATTGACAGGGACGAGCAGTACTTC. The chain couples TRBV3-1 to TRBJ2-7; 7 bases are a match to TRBD1. The CDR3 is 12 amino acids. Germline CDR1 is LGHDT and CDR2 is YNNKEL (reference sequence). V lost 5 bases to trimming and J lost 5 bases; unmatched junction nucleotides: 3.

This clonotype was counted ten times or more. The rearrangement uses TRBV6-5 and TRBJ2-1; TRBD2 agrees at 8 bases. V shed 2 bases, J shed 8 bases, and the junction held 5 bases outside the gene matches. Germline lookup yields CDR1 MNHEY and CDR2 SVGAGI. The CDR3 sequence is 14 residues long. The CDR3 sequence is CASSYGRGGDEQFF. CDR3 nucleotide sequence: TGTGCCAGCAGTTACGGTCGGGGGGGCGATGAGCAGTTCTTC.

This clonotype has a count of ten or more. The chain is built from TRBV20-1 and TRBJ2-1; D perhaps matches TRBD2 (7 bases). Germline assignment: CDR1 DFQATT and CDR2 SNEGSKA (reference sequence). This CDR3 has 16 residues. V was clipped by 1 base and J by 1 base, with 14 bases between them. The CDR3 reads CSARAGGPGSYNEQFF. The CDR3 nucleotides read TGCAGTGCTAGAGCCGGGGGGCCCGGGTCCTACAATGAGCAGTTCTTC.

This clonotype was counted many times. The genes are TRBV28 and TRBJ2-1, with D possibly being TRBD2 (6 bases). Germline V gene data show CDR1 as MDHEN and CDR2 as SYDVKM. The CDR3 is made up of 16 amino acids. Trimming shortened V by 5 bases and J by 3 bases, and 17 bases separated the two germline ends. The CDR3 here is CASSRTGTSLYNEQFF. In DNA form, the CDR3 reads TGTGCCAGCAGTCGGACCGGGACTTCACTCTACAATGAGCAGTTCTTC.

The gene calls are TRBV2 and TRBJ1-1; D might be TRBD1 (6 bases). Germline V gene lookup returns CDR1 SNHLY and CDR2 FYNNEI. The CDR3 is made up of 13 amino acids. Trimming removed 8 bases from V and 1 base from J, with 11 bases in between. The CDR3, as DNA: TGTGCCAGCCCCGGGGGGCGGAACACTGAAGCTTTCTTT. Encoded protein: CASPGGRNTEAFF.

This clonotype was found many times. V gene TRBV5-1 combines with J gene TRBJ2-3, with 13 bases aligning to TRBD2. The CDR3 covers 19 residues. Germline V CDR1 and CDR2: SGHRS, YFSETQ. V lost 4 bases and J lost 3; bases outside the gene matches: 14. CDR3 coding DNA: TGCGCCAGCAGCGCTACTAGCGGGAGGGCCGGTTTGGAGACAGATACGCAGTATTTT. Translating gives CASSATSGRAGLETDTQYF.

This clonotype was seen at least ten times. This chain joins TRBV10-3 and TRBJ2-7; 7 positions agree with TRBD1. This CDR3 has 13 amino acids. Trimming cost V 4 bases and J 3 bases; bases outside gene matches: 3. CDR1 is ENHRY, CDR2 SYGVKD, per germline. DNA for the CDR3: TGTGCCATCAGTGTCGGGACAGACTACGAGCAGTACTTC. Translation: CAISVGTDYEQYF.

This clonotype has just a few counts. J is TRBJ2-3 and V is TRBV5-1; possibly TRBD2 for D (5 bases). Trimming removed 5 bases at V and 4 bases at J, with 17 bases between. Germline V gene lookup returns CDR1 SGHRS and CDR2 YFSETQ. The CDR3 is 15 residues long. The CDR3 loop is CASSRHVGEADTQYF. CDR3 nucleotide sequence: TGCGCCAGCAGTCGCCACGTCGGGGAAGCAGATACGCAGTATTTT.

This clonotype was seen more than once but under ten times. This chain joins TRBV10-3 and TRBJ1-2; 10 bases are shared with TRBD1. J lost 4 bases, V lost 0 bases, and 2 bases had no gene match. This CDR3 comprises 15 residues. In germline, CDR1 is ENHRY, CDR2 SYGVKD. The CDR3 sequence is CAISESGTGVYGYTF. For the CDR3, the DNA is TGTGCCATCAGTGAGTCTGGGACAGGGGTCTATGGCTACACCTTC.

A few counts support this clonotype. This CDR3 reads CASSLDPVWNTEAFF. CDR3 nucleotides: TGTGCCAGCAGCTTAGATCCCGTCTGGAACACTGAAGCTTTCTTT. The V call is TRBV11-2, the J call TRBJ1-1; D is unresolved. V was clipped by 0 bases and J by 1 base, with 9 bases between them. CDR3 length equals 15 residues. The germline gives CDR1 SGHAT, CDR2 FQNNGV. Based on the CDR3 plus reference TRBV11-2 and TRBJ1-1, the full variable domain is EAGVAQSPRYKIIEKRQSVAFWCNPISGHATLYWYQQILGQGPKLLIQFQNNGVVDDSQLPKDRFSAERLKGVDSTLKIQPAKLEDSAVYLCASSLDPVWNTEAFFGQGTRLTVV.

In its sample, this clonotype was seen many times. The J gene is TRBJ2-5, the V gene TRBV7-2; D remains ambiguous. The germline gives CDR1 SGHTA, CDR2 FQGNSA. The CDR3 covers 14 residues. V was trimmed by 2 bases and J by 5 bases, leaving 12 bases between them. The DNA of the CDR3 is TGTGCCAGCAGCTTAAGCCGGGTCGGGGAGACCCAGTACTTC. Translating it yields CASSLSRVGETQYF. Full variable domain (rest looked up from reference TRBV7-2 and TRBJ2-5): GAGVSQSPSNKVTEKGKDVELRCDPISGHTALYWYRQSLGQGLEFLIYFQGNSAPDKSGLPSDRFSAERTGGSVSTLTIQRTQQEDSAVYLCASSLSRVGETQYFGPGTRLLVL.

This clonotype was picked up many times. The chain has TRBV12-3 or TRBV12-4 and TRBJ2-1, with D possibly being TRBD1 or TRBD2 (5 bases each). V was pared by 6 bases and J by 7 bases, with 19 bases between. This CDR3 spans 15 amino acids. CDR3 amino acids: CASSPTGPGRNEQFF. For the CDR3, the DNA is TGTGCCAGCAGCCCTACGGGACCGGGGCGGAATGAGCAGTTCTTC.

This clonotype was seen at least ten times. V and J are TRBV11-2 and TRBJ1-2, with D possibly being TRBD1 (6 bases). Trimming shortened V by 4 bases and J by 4 bases, and 13 bases separated the two germline ends. Germline V lookup: CDR1 SGHAT, CDR2 FQNNGV. There are 14 residues in the CDR3. The CDR3 sequence: CASSSQGYSYGYTF. Written as DNA, the CDR3 is TGTGCCAGCAGCTCACAGGGTTATAGCTATGGCTACACCTTC.

This clonotype has only a few counts. The rearrangement uses TRBV4-3 and TRBJ2-7, with 8 bases lining up with TRBD2. The CDR3 totals 15 residues. From germline, CDR1 is LGHNA and CDR2 YSLEER. Losses at the gene ends were 1 base for V and 7 bases for J; bases not matched to a gene: 9. The CDR3 DNA sequence: TGCGCCAGCAGCCAAGTTGACGGGAGGGCCTCGGAGCAGTACTTC. Amino acids: CASSQVDGRASEQYF.

Sample share makes this clonotype medium-sized. This sequence joins TRBV4-3 and TRBJ1-6, with D tentatively TRBD1 (5 bases). Trimming removed 0 bases from V and 4 bases from J, with 28 bases in between. This CDR3 region has 22 residues. CDR1 LGHNA and CDR2 YSLEER come from the germline V gene. Here the CDR3 DNA reads TGCGCCAGCAGCCAAGATAGGGGCTCCGAGGGTGTGGCGCTTTTTTATAATTCACCCCTCCACTTT. Residues: CASSQDRGSEGVALFYNSPLHF.